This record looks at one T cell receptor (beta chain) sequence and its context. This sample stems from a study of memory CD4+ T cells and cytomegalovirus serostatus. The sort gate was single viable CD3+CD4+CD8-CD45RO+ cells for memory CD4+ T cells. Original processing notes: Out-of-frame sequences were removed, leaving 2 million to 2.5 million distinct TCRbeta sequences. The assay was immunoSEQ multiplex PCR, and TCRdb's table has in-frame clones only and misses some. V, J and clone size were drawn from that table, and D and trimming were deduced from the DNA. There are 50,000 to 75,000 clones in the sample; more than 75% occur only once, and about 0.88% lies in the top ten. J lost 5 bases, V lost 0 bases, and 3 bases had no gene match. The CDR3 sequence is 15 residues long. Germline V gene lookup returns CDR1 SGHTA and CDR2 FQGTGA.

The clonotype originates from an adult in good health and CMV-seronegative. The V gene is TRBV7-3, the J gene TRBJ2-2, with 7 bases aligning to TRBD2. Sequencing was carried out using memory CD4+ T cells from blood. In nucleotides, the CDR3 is TGTGCCAGCAGCTTAACCCGGGAGGAGACCGGGGAGCTGTTTTTT. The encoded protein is CASSLTREETGELFF. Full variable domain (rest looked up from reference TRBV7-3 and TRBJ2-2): GAGVSQTPSNKVTEKGKYVELRCDPISGHTALYWYRQSLGQGPEFLIYFQGTGAADDSGLPNDRFFAVRPEGSVSTLKIQRTERGDSAVYLCASSLTREETGELFFGEGSRLTVL.